These 20 T cell receptor beta chains originate from one sample sequenced in a study of blood T cell repertoires in COVID-19. Repertoires were generated with immunoSEQ multiplex PCR, while TCRdb's copy carries only in-frame clones and drops some. Found here are about 150,000 clones, around 83% of them singletons; the top ten hold about 7%. The sequenced sample consisted of peripheral blood. These receptors all come from a man aged 45 to 65 with active or convalescent COVID-19.

The V gene is TRBV7-9, the J gene TRBJ2-7; the match to TRBD1 covers 8 bases. V was pared by 10 bases and J by 2 bases, with 4 bases of the junction left unmatched. The CDR3 runs to 12 residues. CDR1 and CDR2 from the germline V gene are SEHNR and FQNEAQ (reference sequence). The CDR3, as DNA: TGTGCCATTCGGACAGGGACCTACGAGCAGTACTTC. Residues: CAIRTGTYEQYF.

This clone turned up a few times. This sequence joins TRBV7-9 and TRBJ1-6, with a weak D call TRBD1 (6 bases). CDR3 length equals 15 residues. The germline CDR1 and CDR2 sequences are SEHNR and FQNEAQ (reference sequence). Trimming cost V 5 bases and J 2 bases, with 10 bases left between them. This CDR3 reads CASSPGTTYNSPLHF. DNA for the CDR3: TGTGCCAGCAGCCCCGGGACAACCTATAATTCACCCCTCCACTTT.

Judged by abundance, this clone is medium-sized. Additional DNA sequences in this sample encode the identical CDR3. The chain carries TRBV11-3 and TRBJ2-1; 11 nucleotides align to TRBD2. This CDR3 is 15 amino acids long. V lost 5 bases and J lost 7; bases outside the gene matches: 7. CDR1 is SGHNT, CDR2 YENEEA, per germline. The CDR3 is CASSLTSGSLNEQFF. The CDR3 DNA reads TGTGCCAGCAGCCTAACTAGCGGGAGCCTAAATGAGCAGTTCTTC.

The chain is built from TRBV9 and TRBJ1-2; TRBD1 aligns across 7 bases. With 3 bases clipped from V and 2 bases from J, the junction kept 1 base outside the gene matches. This CDR3 is 13 amino acids long. Germline V gives CDR1 SGDLS, CDR2 YYNGEE. The DNA of the CDR3 is TGTGCCAGCAGCGAGGGACAGAACTATGGCTACACCTTC. Protein product: CASSEGQNYGYTF.

This clone was found a few times. The sample holds other DNA sequences that translate to the same CDR3. J is TRBJ1-2 and V is TRBV5-4, with 8 bases that match TRBD1. The CDR3 covers 13 residues. Germline V CDR1 and CDR2: SGHNT, YYREEE (reference sequence). Germline trimming cut 4 bases from V and 4 bases from J; bases unmatched to any gene: 3. The CDR3 bases are TGTGCCAGCAGCCCGGACAGGGTCTATGGCTACACCTTC. Its protein product is CASSPDRVYGYTF.

This sequence joins TRBV7-9 and TRBJ1-1; 8 bases align to TRBD1. CDR1 and CDR2 from the germline V gene are SEHNR and FQNEAQ (reference sequence). Losses at the gene ends were 5 bases for V and 4 bases for J; bases not matched to a gene: 9. The CDR3 spans 15 residues. The CDR3 spells CASSPWTGTGTEAFF. Written as DNA, the CDR3 is TGTGCCAGCAGCCCCTGGACAGGGACGGGCACTGAAGCTTTCTTT. Supplemented by reference TRBV7-9 and TRBJ1-1, the full variable domain reads DTGVSQNPRHKITKRGQNVTFRCDPISEHNRLYWYRQTLGQGPEFLTYFQNEAQLEKSRLLSDRFSAERPKGSFSTLEIQRTEQGDSAMYLCASSPWTGTGTEAFFGQGTRLTVV.

This clone was detected a few times. The chain has TRBV19 and TRBJ2-3; no clear D gene. V lost 7 bases, J lost 0 bases, and 20 bases lay in between. Germline V gene sequence: CDR1 LNHDA, CDR2 SQIVND (reference sequence). The CDR3 is 17 amino acids. The CDR3 DNA sequence: TGTGCCAGTACCTACACCTCCCGAGGCGGAAGCACAGATACGCAGTATTTT. It encodes CASTYTSRGGSTDTQYF.

Ten or more counts support this clone. The chain links TRBV3-1 (or the pseudogene TRBV3-2) to TRBJ2-2; D unresolved. The germline V gene has CDR1 LGHDT and CDR2 YNNKEL (reference sequence). The CDR3 runs 13 residues. V gave up 1 base and J gave up 2 bases, with 2 bases separating them. CDR3 sequence (DNA): TGTGCCAGCAGCCAAGCTAACACCGGGGAGCTGTTTTTT. Translating gives CASSQANTGELFF.

The chain uses TRBV3-1 (or the pseudogene TRBV3-2) and TRBJ2-2; no definite D call. Germline lookup yields CDR1 LGHDT and CDR2 YNNKEL (reference sequence). There are 14 residues in the CDR3. The ends were cut back, 0 bases at V and 6 bases at J, with 8 bases in the middle. CDR3 sequence: CASSQDQTAGELFF. In DNA form, the CDR3 reads TGTGCCAGCAGCCAAGATCAAACTGCCGGGGAGCTGTTTTTT.

V and J are TRBV3-1 (or the pseudogene TRBV3-2) and TRBJ2-5, with D possibly TRBD1 on 6 matching bases. Per germline, CDR1 LGHDT and CDR2 YNNKEL (reference sequence). V was pared by 11 bases and J by 1 base, with 11 bases between. The CDR3 is 12 amino acids. The DNA for the CDR3 is TGTGCCGGACGGACAGTCCAAGAGACCCAGTACTTC. As protein: CAGRTVQETQYF.

This clone has only one observation. This chain uses TRBV21-1 with TRBJ2-7; the tabulated D call, TRBD1, remains unverified against the DNA. TRBV21-1 is shown as a pseudogene. The CDR3 is made up of 15 amino acids. The CDR3 is CASRIYGTGDYEQYF. The CDR3 DNA reads as TGTGCCAGCAGAATATACGGGACAGGTGATTACGAGCAGTACTTC.

The chain's CDR3 is CASKRQVLTGELFF. In DNA, the CDR3 is TGTGCCAGCAAGAGACAGGTTTTAACGGGGGAGCTGTTTTTT. V gene TRBV6-5 combines with J gene TRBJ2-2, with a weak D call TRBD1 (6 bases). Germline V gene sequence: CDR1 MNHEY, CDR2 SVGAGI. The length of the CDR3 is 14 residues. V was clipped by 7 bases and J by 8 bases, with 17 bases between them.

This chain joins TRBV4-3 and TRBJ2-5, with a possible D match to TRBD2 (5 bases). Trimming pared 2 bases from V and 5 bases from J, leaving 12 bases between. Germline V CDR1 and CDR2: LGHNA, YSLEER. The CDR3 runs 14 residues. CDR3 nucleotides: TGCGCCAGCAGCCAATCCGGGGTCGTTGAGACCCAGTACTTC. It yields the protein CASSQSGVVETQYF.

CDR3 coding DNA: TGTGCCAGCAGCGCCTCTATAGATACGCAGTATTTT. Protein sequence: CASSASIDTQYF. The V call is TRBV5-6, the J call TRBJ2-3; D uncertain. Germline CDR1 is SGHDT and CDR2 is YYEEEE. The CDR3 covers 12 residues. V shed 4 bases and J shed 5 bases, with 8 bases lying between them.

The J gene is TRBJ1-5, the V gene TRBV19; TRBD1 agrees at 7 bases. There are 16 residues in the CDR3. V was clipped by 6 bases and J by 2 bases; unmatched bases: 10. Germline CDR1 is LNHDA and CDR2 is SQIVND (reference sequence). Here the CDR3 DNA reads TGTGCCAGTAGCGGACAGGTCTTTGGTGGCAATCAGCCCCAGCATTTT. Translating it yields CASSGQVFGGNQPQHF.

This chain links TRBV7-9 with TRBJ2-7, with TRBD1 matching over 10 bases. CDR1 is SEHNR, CDR2 FQNEAQ, per germline (reference sequence). J was trimmed by 5 bases and V by 7 bases; bases with no gene match: 11. This CDR3 has 15 residues. CDR3 sequence reads: CASTSTGQGVDEQYF. The CDR3 region has the DNA TGTGCCAGCACCTCGACCGGACAGGGGGTCGACGAGCAGTACTTC.

The rearrangement uses TRBV21-1 and TRBJ2-2; TRBD2 was called by the table and not checked on the DNA. TRBV21-1 is annotated as a pseudogene. The CDR3 loop spans 17 amino acids. The CDR3 bases are TGTGCCAGCAGCAAAGGGGGGGGCCCCGAAGGGACCGGGGAGCTGTTTTTT. It encodes CASSKGGGPEGTGELFF.

This chain links TRBV6-5 with TRBJ1-1; D is ambiguous. V lost 0 bases, J lost 11 bases, and 10 bases lay in between. This CDR3 is built from 12 residues. Germline CDR1 reads MNHEY; CDR2 reads SVGAGI. The DNA of the CDR3 is TGTGCCAGCAGTTACTCGAGACATCAGGCTTTCTTT. The encoded protein is CASSYSRHQAFF.

This sequence joins TRBV19 and TRBJ1-1; D is uncertain. V was cut by 4 bases and J by 0 bases, with 9 bases left in between. This CDR3 is built from 14 residues. CDR1 is LNHDA and CDR2 is SQIVND in the germline V gene (reference sequence). CDR3 sequence (DNA): TGTGCCAGTAGTAGCCGGGATTTGAACACTGAAGCTTTCTTT. This translates into CASSSRDLNTEAFF.

CDR3 coding DNA: TGTGCCAGCAGCGCCGGACTCATTAACTATGGCTACACCTTC. As protein: CASSAGLINYGYTF. The rearrangement uses TRBV9 and TRBJ1-2; D is ambiguous. The CDR3 sequence is 14 residues long. The V end was cut by 3 bases, the J end by 1 base, with 10 bases between. Germline loops: CDR1 SGDLS, CDR2 YYNGEE.